These 5 T cell receptor beta chains share one sample of origin, sequenced in a study of OX40 agonist ivuxolimab in advanced cancers. TCRdb's table, derived via immunoSEQ multiplex PCR, lists solely in-frame clones and lacks some. The sample contains about 72,000 clones, around 90% of which appear only once. Specimen: CD4+ or CD8+ T cells sorted from blood, collected in a trial of the OX40 agonist ivuxolimab. The receptors shown here come from an adult with an advanced solid tumor such as melanoma, head and neck, liver or kidney cancer.

Only a few counts were recorded for this clone. The chain links TRBV11-2 to TRBJ2-7; D is ambiguous. The CDR3 length is 15 residues. The germline gives CDR1 SGHAT, CDR2 FQNNGV. Trimming removed 4 bases from V and 0 bases from J, with 13 bases in between. The CDR3 region is CASSSLRRTSYEQYF. CDR3 bases: TGTGCCAGCAGCTCCCTGCGAAGGACCTCCTACGAGCAGTACTTC.

The chain couples TRBV5-1 to TRBJ2-2; a weak D match, TRBD1 (5 bases). Trimming took 0 bases from V and 0 from J, leaving 12 bases between them. CDR1 is SGHRS and CDR2 is YFSETQ in the germline V gene. The CDR3 totals 17 residues. The CDR3 coding sequence is TGCGCCAGCAGCTTGGCCCTTAGGACAACGAACACCGGGGAGCTGTTTTTT. Residues: CASSLALRTTNTGELFF.

The chain employs TRBV6-5 and TRBJ1-1; 9 positions agree with TRBD1. Germline loops: CDR1 MNHEY, CDR2 SVGAGI. With V trimmed by 6 bases and J by 6 bases, 11 bases remained unmatched. The CDR3 spans 15 residues. CDR3 sequence reads: CASRRQGWTGAEAFF. DNA for the CDR3: TGTGCCAGCAGAAGACAGGGATGGACAGGGGCTGAAGCTTTCTTT.

The V gene is TRBV6-5, the J gene TRBJ1-1; 10 bases are shared with TRBD1. Germline CDR1 reads MNHEY; CDR2 reads SVGAGI. CDR3 length: 14 amino acids. Unmatched junction bases numbered 8, after V lost 6 bases and J lost 7 bases. In DNA form, the CDR3 reads TGTGCCAGCAGGACCGGGACAGGGGTCATTGAAGCTTTCTTT. It codes for CASRTGTGVIEAFF.

The chain couples TRBV9 to TRBJ2-7; D is perhaps TRBD2 (6 bases). Germline CDR1 SGDLS, CDR2 YYNGEE. The CDR3 has 17 residues. V was trimmed by 0 bases and J by 1 base, leaving 17 bases between them. CDR3 loop: CASSVGDGMRGSYEQYF. In DNA form, the CDR3 reads TGTGCCAGCAGCGTAGGGGACGGAATGCGGGGATCCTACGAGCAGTACTTC.